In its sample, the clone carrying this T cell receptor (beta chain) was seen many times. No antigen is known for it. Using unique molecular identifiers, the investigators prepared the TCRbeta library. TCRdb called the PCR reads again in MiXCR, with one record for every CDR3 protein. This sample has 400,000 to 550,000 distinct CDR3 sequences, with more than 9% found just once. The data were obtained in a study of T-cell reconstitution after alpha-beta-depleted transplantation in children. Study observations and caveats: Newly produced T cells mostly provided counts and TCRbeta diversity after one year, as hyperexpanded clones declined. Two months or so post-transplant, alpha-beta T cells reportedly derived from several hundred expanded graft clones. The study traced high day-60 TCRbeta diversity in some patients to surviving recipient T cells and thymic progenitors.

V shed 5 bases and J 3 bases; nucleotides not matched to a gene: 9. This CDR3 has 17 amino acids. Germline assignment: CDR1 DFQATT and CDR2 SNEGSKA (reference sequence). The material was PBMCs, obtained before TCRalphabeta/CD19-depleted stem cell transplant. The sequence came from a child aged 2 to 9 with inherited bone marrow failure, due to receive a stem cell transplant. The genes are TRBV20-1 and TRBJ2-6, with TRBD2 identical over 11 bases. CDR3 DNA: TGCAGTGCTGCCTTAGCGGGAGGGCCGTATGGGGCCAACGTCCTGACTTTC. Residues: CSAALAGGPYGANVLTF.